The 10 T cell receptor beta chains below come from one sample, sequenced in a study of blood T cell repertoires in COVID-19. Assay used: immunoSEQ multiplex PCR; TCRdb lists only in-frame clones, some missing. The profile shows about 90,000 clones, around three quarters of them singletons. Input material: peripheral blood. The receptors come from a woman aged 70 to 79 with acute or convalescent COVID-19.

This rearrangement joins TRBV5-5 to TRBJ2-2; 10 nucleotides match TRBD1. The CDR3 covers 15 residues. Germline-derived CDR1 and CDR2 are SGHKS and YYEKEE (reference sequence). V was pared by 5 bases and J by 3 bases, with 4 bases of the junction left unmatched. CDR3 loop: CASRGQGPHTGELFF. Here the CDR3 DNA reads TGTGCCAGCAGGGGACAGGGGCCTCACACCGGGGAGCTGTTTTTT.

This clone was detected a few times. J is TRBJ1-3 and V is TRBV6-5; 9 nucleotides match TRBD1. With 6 bases clipped from V and 0 bases from J, the junction kept 3 bases outside the gene matches. This CDR3 is 15 amino acids long. Per germline, CDR1 MNHEY and CDR2 SVGAGI. CDR3 DNA sequence: TGTGCCAGCAGCTTGACAGGGGGCTCTGGAAACACCATATATTTT. Protein sequence: CASSLTGGSGNTIYF.

The V call is TRBV5-6, the J call TRBJ1-4, with 9 positions matching TRBD1. The germline gives CDR1 SGHDT, CDR2 YYEEEE. V was clipped by 0 bases and J by 8 bases; unmatched bases: 11. The CDR3 has 17 residues. Here the CDR3 reads CASSLDIRDREWEKLFF. The DNA of the CDR3 is TGTGCCAGCAGCTTGGATATCCGGGACAGGGAATGGGAAAAACTGTTTTTT.

This rearrangement joins TRBV7-8 to TRBJ1-5, with 9 bases identical to TRBD1. CDR3 length equals 15 residues. The junction had 3 bases not matched to a gene; V was cut back by 4 bases and J by 2 bases. Germline CDR1 is SGHVS and CDR2 is FQNEAQ. CDR3 sequence reads: CASSWTGEGNQPQHF. The CDR3 nucleotides read TGTGCCAGCAGCTGGACAGGGGAGGGCAATCAGCCCCAGCATTTT. Full variable domain (outside the CDR3, taken from reference TRBV7-8 and TRBJ1-5): GAGVSQSPRYKVAKRGQDVALRCDPISGHVSLFWYQQALGQGPEFLTYFQNEAQLDKSGLPSDRFFAERPEGSVSTLKIQRTQQEDSAVYLCASSWTGEGNQPQHFGDGTRLSIL.

The J gene is TRBJ1-5, the V gene TRBV2; D remains unclear. The CDR3 sequence is 13 residues long. Between the trimmed V and J ends, which lost 3 bases and 12 bases, there was a span of 15 bases. Per the germline V gene, CDR1 is SNHLY and CDR2 is FYNNEI. The CDR3 loop is CASSEVNLSVQHF. The DNA of the CDR3 is TGTGCCAGCAGTGAGGTTAATCTCAGCGTCCAGCATTTT.

This sequence joins TRBV6-5 and TRBJ1-4; D may be TRBD1 (6 bases). V lost 8 bases, J lost 4 bases, and 11 bases lay in between. This CDR3 has 13 amino acids. The V gene's germline CDR1 is MNHEY and CDR2 SVGAGI. CDR3 sequence: CASLGGGNEKLFF. CDR3 nucleotides: TGTGCCAGCCTAGGGGGGGGTAATGAAAAACTGTTTTTT.

The table lists this clone with a count of one. The chain recombines TRBV7-2 with TRBJ2-5; 9 nucleotides line up with TRBD2. The ends lost 4 bases at V and 5 bases at J; junction bases unmatched: 8. This CDR3 has 15 amino acids. Per the germline V gene, CDR1 is SGHTA and CDR2 is FQGNSA. The chain's CDR3 is CASSWGGGASETQYF. CDR3 nucleotides: TGTGCCAGCAGCTGGGGCGGGGGGGCCAGTGAGACCCAGTACTTC.

This clone was seen only a few times. The V and J genes are TRBV19 and TRBJ1-4; no definite D call. V lost 10 bases to trimming and J lost 0 bases, with 9 bases between them. Germline lookup yields CDR1 LNHDA and CDR2 SQIVND (reference sequence). The CDR3 spans 13 residues. CDR3 region: CATQRATNEKLFF. The CDR3, as DNA: TGTGCCACCCAGCGGGCAACTAATGAAAAACTGTTTTTT.

To note about this clone: Other DNA sequences in this specimen translate into the identical CDR3. V usage is TRBV5-1 and J usage is TRBJ1-5; no clear D gene. Trimming cost V 1 base and J 5 bases, with 13 bases left between them. The germline gives CDR1 SGHRS, CDR2 YFSETQ. The length of the CDR3 is 15 residues. The CDR3 region is CASSLFGQRDQPQHF. The DNA for the CDR3 is TGCGCCAGCAGCTTGTTTGGGCAGAGGGATCAGCCCCAGCATTTT.

This chain joins TRBV6-5 and TRBJ2-2, with 9 nucleotides matching TRBD2. There are 16 residues in the CDR3. Germline values: CDR1 MNHEY, CDR2 SVGAGI. J was trimmed by 6 bases and V by 0 bases; bases with no gene match: 5. CDR3 coding DNA: TGTGCCAGCAGTTACTCATTTAGCGGGAGTTCCGGGGAGCTGTTTTTT. This codes for CASSYSFSGSSGELFF.